This T cell receptor (beta chain) was sequenced during a study of blood T cell repertoires in COVID-19. V shed 10 bases and J shed 0 bases, with 12 bases lying between them. Germline CDR1 MDHEN, CDR2 SYDVKM. The CDR3 has 13 amino acids. Method: immunoSEQ multiplex PCR; TCRdb's copy keeps in-frame clones and lacks some. The table has 200,000 to 250,000 clones, around 84% seen once. V gene TRBV28 combines with J gene TRBJ1-2, with D possibly TRBD1 on 6 matching bases. The sequencing input was peripheral blood. The TCR was taken from a woman over 75 with active or convalescent COVID-19. CDR3 amino acids: CATQGNSNYGYTF. CDR3 DNA sequence: TGTGCCACACAGGGAAATTCTAACTATGGCTACACCTTC.